The 24 T cell receptor beta chains given below trace back to one sample, sequenced in a study of T cell responses to AZD1222 COVID-19 vaccine. Here immunoSEQ multiplex PCR was the method, and the copy in TCRdb shows in-frame clones only, minus some. In the table there are around 160,000 clones, about 91% of which are singletons. The sample was peripheral blood, taken on day 0 of AZD1222 vaccination. These receptors originate from an adult in good health.

This clone was detected only a few times. The rearrangement joins TRBV9 to TRBJ1-4; tentative D call: TRBD1 (6 bases). V was clipped by 1 base and J by 8 bases, with 18 bases between them. This CDR3 spans 16 amino acids. Germline values: CDR1 SGDLS, CDR2 YYNGEE. This CDR3 reads CASSVNPGASGEKLFF. DNA for the CDR3: TGTGCCAGCAGCGTAAATCCGGGGGCGTCGGGAGAAAAACTGTTTTTT.

DNA of the CDR3: TGTGCCAGCAGCGTAGCTTCCCGGAAAGGCGGGGAGCTGTTTTTT. Amino acids: CASSVASRKGGELFF. The V gene is TRBV9, the J gene TRBJ2-2; no clear D. V shed 0 bases and J shed 7 bases, with 13 bases lying between them. The CDR3 totals 15 residues. Germline CDR1 and CDR2: SGDLS and YYNGEE.

This sequence joins TRBV2 and TRBJ1-2, with 7 bases lining up with TRBD1. CDR3 size: 14 residues. Losses at the gene ends were 8 bases for V and 4 bases for J; bases not matched to a gene: 10. Germline CDR1 is SNHLY and CDR2 is FYNNEI. CDR3 protein: CASGRDSQLYGYTF. The CDR3 nucleotides read TGTGCCAGCGGTCGGGACAGCCAACTCTATGGCTACACCTTC.

The rearrangement joins TRBV5-1 to TRBJ2-5; D tentatively reads TRBD1 or TRBD2 (6 bases each). Trimming shortened V by 3 bases and J by 1 base, and 13 bases separated the two germline ends. This CDR3 comprises 15 residues. Germline CDR1 reads SGHRS; CDR2 reads YFSETQ. The chain's CDR3 is CASSSTGGGQETQYF. The CDR3 region has the DNA TGCGCCAGCAGCTCGACAGGAGGGGGCCAAGAGACCCAGTACTTC.

V gene TRBV15 combines with J gene TRBJ2-7; 8 nucleotides align to TRBD2. The CDR3 is 15 amino acids. V was clipped by 0 bases and J by 7 bases; unmatched bases: 8. Germline values: CDR1 LNHNV, CDR2 YYDKDF (reference sequence). In DNA form, the CDR3 reads TGTGCCACCAGCAGAGATTACGGGGGGGCGTCTGAGCAGTACTTC. Translation: CATSRDYGGASEQYF.

The sample holds one count of this clone. The CDR3 nucleotides read TGTGCCACCACAAATGGCCCGAGGGCCCCCTACACAGATACGCAGTATTTT. Translating it yields CATTNGPRAPYTDTQYF. The V and J genes are TRBV24-1 and TRBJ2-3, with a weak D call TRBD2 (5 bases). There are 17 residues in the CDR3. The V and J ends lost 8 bases and 2 bases respectively, with 22 bases between them. CDR1 is KGHDR and CDR2 is SFDVKD in the germline V gene.

The chain joins TRBV28 to TRBJ1-2, with 8 positions matching TRBD1. Germline CDR1 MDHEN, CDR2 SYDVKM. The CDR3 has 16 residues. Trimming removed 2 bases from V and 6 bases from J; junction bases left unmatched: 11. CDR3 region: CASSLNPGLTGDGYTF. CDR3 nucleotide sequence: TGTGCCAGCAGTTTAAACCCCGGACTGACAGGGGATGGCTACACCTTC.

Turning to this clone: Other DNA variants within this sample encode the same CDR3. This chain joins TRBV30 and TRBJ1-4; 11 bases are shared with TRBD1. The CDR3 spans 14 residues. Trimming removed 3 bases from V and 9 bases from J; junction bases left unmatched: 6. Germline CDR1 and CDR2: GTSNPN and SVGIG (reference sequence). The CDR3 protein is CAWSAGQGAKKLFF. CDR3 nucleotide sequence: TGTGCCTGGAGCGCAGGACAGGGGGCGAAAAAACTGTTTTTT.

This rearrangement joins TRBV28 to TRBJ2-7, with 7 bases fitting TRBD1. Per the germline V gene, CDR1 is MDHEN and CDR2 is SYDVKM. The CDR3 length is 13 residues. V shed 4 bases and J 1 base; nucleotides not matched to a gene: 1. The DNA for the CDR3 is TGTGCCAGCAGTTCGGGACAGTCCTACGAGCAGTACTTC. Encoded protein: CASSSGQSYEQYF.

This clone was picked up a small number of times. This chain uses TRBV30 with TRBJ1-6; the D gene is possibly TRBD1 (6 bases). Germline CDR1 GTSNPN, CDR2 SVGIG (reference sequence). The ends were cut back, 0 bases at V and 2 bases at J, with 8 bases in the middle. The CDR3 is made up of 15 amino acids. CDR3 sequence: CAWSVTGTYNSPLHF. CDR3 in DNA: TGTGCCTGGAGTGTCACAGGGACCTATAATTCACCCCTCCACTTT.

V is TRBV18 and J is TRBJ1-4; D is possibly TRBD1 (5 bases). CDR1 KGHSH and CDR2 LQKENI come from the germline V gene. Deletions cut 1 base from V and 3 bases from J, with 6 bases between. CDR3 length: 14 amino acids. The CDR3 region has the DNA TGTGCCAGCTCACCACAGGGGTCTAATGAAAAACTGTTTTTT. Translated, it gives CASSPQGSNEKLFF. The full variable domain, in which reference TRBV18 and TRBJ1-4 provide the parts outside the CDR3, is NAGVMQNPRHLVRRRGQEARLRCSPMKGHSHVYWYRQLPEEGLKFMVYLQKENIIDESGMPKERFSAEFPKEGPSILRIQQVVRGDSAAYFCASSPQGSNEKLFFGSGTQLSVL.

J is TRBJ2-3 and V is TRBV6-2 or TRBV6-3; TRBD2 matches at 15 bases. The CDR3 spans 18 residues. From germline, CDR1 is MNHEY and CDR2 SVGEGT. V was pared by 0 bases and J by 2 bases, with 3 bases of the junction left unmatched. CDR3 residues: CASSYSGTSGGPTDTQYF. CDR3 coding DNA: TGTGCCAGCAGTTACTCTGGGACTAGCGGGGGGCCCACAGATACGCAGTATTTT.

This chain links TRBV5-1 with TRBJ1-2; D remains ambiguous. The V gene lost 0 bases and the J gene lost 1 base, with 13 bases spanning the gap. The germline CDR1 and CDR2 sequences are SGHRS and YFSETQ. The CDR3 extends over 16 amino acids. The CDR3 DNA reads TGCGCCAGCAGCTTGGAGTCGGCGGCGGTTAACTATGGCTACACCTTC. As protein: CASSLESAAVNYGYTF.

The chain carries TRBV3-1 (or the pseudogene TRBV3-2) and TRBJ2-3, with D hard to call. This CDR3 is built from 11 residues. Trimming took 1 base from V and 6 from J, leaving 2 bases between them. Germline V CDR1 and CDR2: LGHDT, YNNKEL (reference sequence). Here the CDR3 reads CASSQADTQYF. CDR3 coding DNA: TGTGCCAGCAGCCAAGCCGATACGCAGTATTTT.

CDR3 nucleotide sequence: TGTGCCAGCAGCGTAGCAACCAATGAGCAGTTCTTC. It translates to CASSVATNEQFF. V and J are TRBV9 and TRBJ2-1; D call uncertain. The germline V and J ends were trimmed by 0 bases and 6 bases, with 4 bases remaining between them. This CDR3 is built from 12 residues. CDR1 is SGDLS, CDR2 YYNGEE, per germline.

This clone was detected only once. The gene calls are TRBV11-2 and TRBJ1-2; D is unresolved. V was cut by 5 bases and J by 0 bases, with 16 bases left in between. Germline CDR1 is SGHAT and CDR2 is FQNNGV. This CDR3 region has 16 residues. This CDR3 is CASSRNSESSNYGYTF. The CDR3 DNA follows: TGTGCCAGCAGCCGCAATTCAGAGAGCTCTAACTATGGCTACACCTTC.

The chain recombines TRBV4-3 with TRBJ2-6; 7 bases are shared with TRBD1. There are 16 residues in the CDR3. Germline CDR1 LGHNA, CDR2 YSLEER. Germline trimming cut 3 bases from V and 1 base from J; bases unmatched to any gene: 3. The CDR3 spells CASSHIQGSGANVLTF. Written as DNA, the CDR3 is TGCGCCAGCAGCCACATACAGGGGTCTGGGGCCAACGTCCTGACTTTC.

V gene TRBV14 combines with J gene TRBJ2-3, with no clear D. The CDR3 length is 16 residues. The V gene's germline CDR1 is SGHDN and CDR2 FVKESK. The V and J ends lost 4 bases and 1 base respectively, with 15 bases between them. In DNA form, the CDR3 reads TGTGCCAGCAGCCCCGCCCGACGGGTAGGCACAGATACGCAGTATTTT. It yields the protein CASSPARRVGTDTQYF. Filled out from reference TRBV14 and TRBJ2-3, the complete variable domain reads EAGVTQFPSHSVIEKGQTVTLRCDPISGHDNLYWYRRVMGKEIKFLLHFVKESKQDESGMPNNRFLAERTGGTYSTLKVQPAELEDSGVYFCASSPARRVGTDTQYFGPGTRLTVL.

The chain employs TRBV4-3 and TRBJ2-7; D gene unclear. The CDR3 is made up of 12 amino acids. Germline CDR1 and CDR2: LGHNA and YSLEER. V was cut by 0 bases and J by 7 bases, with 7 bases left in between. In DNA form, the CDR3 reads TGCGCCAGCAGCCAAGATGCGAGAGAGCAGTACTTC. Translating it yields CASSQDAREQYF.

The chain is built from TRBV28 and TRBJ2-6; 10 bases agree with TRBD1. CDR3 length: 15 amino acids. V trimming: 6 bases; J trimming: 2 bases; junction bases outside the gene matches: 1. From germline, CDR1 is MDHEN and CDR2 SYDVKM. This CDR3 is CASSGQGAGANVLTF. The CDR3 DNA is TGTGCCAGCAGCGGACAGGGGGCTGGGGCCAACGTCCTGACTTTC.

This clone was detected only a few times. The gene calls are TRBV5-1 and TRBJ1-1, with D perhaps TRBD1 (5 bases). The CDR3 spans 13 residues. The germline V gene encodes CDR1 SGHRS and CDR2 YFSETQ. V lost 0 bases, J lost 3 bases, and 6 bases lay in between. CDR3 sequence reads: CASSLDRYTEAFF. Here the CDR3 DNA reads TGCGCCAGCAGCTTGGACAGGTACACTGAAGCTTTCTTT.

The chain links TRBV5-1 to TRBJ2-4, with D uncertain. The V gene lost 0 bases and the J gene lost 6 bases, with 10 bases spanning the gap. The CDR3 spans 14 residues. Germline CDR1 SGHRS, CDR2 YFSETQ. CDR3 sequence reads: CASSLDQARNIQYF. DNA of the CDR3: TGCGCCAGCAGCTTGGATCAGGCGAGAAACATTCAGTACTTC.

The rearrangement uses TRBV28 and TRBJ1-2; D gene unclear. The CDR3 runs 13 residues. Germline V CDR1 and CDR2: MDHEN, SYDVKM. The V end lost 6 bases, the J end lost 8 bases, and 16 bases lay between the germline ends. The CDR3 is CASRVDAAGGYTF. DNA of the CDR3: TGTGCCAGCAGGGTAGACGCCGCCGGAGGCTACACCTTC.

Only one count was recorded for this clone. This chain connects TRBV12-3 or TRBV12-4 to TRBJ1-2; D is possibly TRBD1 (6 bases). The length of the CDR3 is 13 residues. V was pared by 2 bases and J by 8 bases, with 12 bases between. The CDR3 DNA reads as TGTGCCAGCAGTTTACACACAGGGAACGGCTACACCTTC. As protein: CASSLHTGNGYTF.